These 3 T cell receptor beta chains originate from one sample sequenced in a study of blood T cell repertoires in COVID-19. Libraries were prepared by immunoSEQ multiplex PCR; TCRdb keeps only in-frame clonotypes and omits some of them. The table has 60,000 to 85,000 clones, around 83% seen once. The sample taken for sequencing was peripheral blood. The receptors come from a man aged 55 to 70 with COVID-19, enrolled during active disease.

The gene calls are TRBV5-4 and TRBJ1-2; 7 positions match TRBD1. V dropped 5 bases and J dropped 4; count of bases not matched to a gene: 11. Per germline, CDR1 SGHNT and CDR2 YYREEE (reference sequence). There are 15 residues in the CDR3. CDR3 in amino acids: CASSWETGEGYGYTF. The DNA for the CDR3 is TGTGCCAGCAGTTGGGAAACAGGGGAAGGCTATGGCTACACCTTC. Drawing the rest from reference TRBV5-4 and TRBJ1-2, the complete variable domain is ETGVTQSPTHLIKTRGQQVTLRCSSQSGHNTVSWYQQALGQGPQFIFQYYREEENGRGNFPPRFSGLQFPNYSSELNVNALELDDSALYLCASSWETGEGYGYTFGSGTRLTVV.

The rearrangement links TRBV7-9 to TRBJ1-2; 12 bases line up with TRBD1. Germline assignment: CDR1 SEHNR and CDR2 FQNEAQ (reference sequence). The CDR3 has 14 amino acids. V lost 5 bases and J lost 8; bases outside the gene matches: 6. The CDR3 DNA sequence: TGTGCCAGCAGCCTGGGACAGGGGGCGGAAGGCTACACCTTC. It translates to CASSLGQGAEGYTF.

The rearrangement joins TRBV18 to TRBJ2-4, with 9 bases aligning to TRBD2. The V gene's germline CDR1 is KGHSH and CDR2 LQKENI. The CDR3 has 15 residues. The V segment lost 3 bases and the J segment 5 bases; nucleotides outside the gene matches: 5. The CDR3 DNA is TGTGCCAGCTCACCGTCGACTAGCGGACAAAACATTCAGTACTTC. Its protein product is CASSPSTSGQNIQYF.